The clone carrying this TCR beta chain was seen a handful of times. The TCR beta library used iRepertoire HTBI primers with Arm-PCR amplification of CDR3. Using its own MiXCR run on the multiplex PCR reads, TCRdb lists one record per CDR3 protein. The table records under 800,000 distinct CDR3 sequences, approximately 15% of them present only once. Time point reported: newly diagnosed GD, antithyroid drugs for less than 3 months. Construction of the TCR library relied on RNA isolated from PBMCs. The CDR3 spans 17 residues. Germline lookup yields CDR1 SGHDT and CDR2 YYEEEE. The data derive from a study of regulatory T cells in long-lasting Graves disease. This same sample was also part of a study on T cells in Graves' hyperthyroidism and ophthalmopathy.

Sample: peripheral blood mononuclear cells (PBMCs), taken at new diagnosis, from a patient treated with antithyroid drugs. The sequence derives from a young woman with Graves disease. The chain couples TRBV5-6 to TRBJ2-3; 9 bases line up with TRBD1. Judging by the DNA end, TRBJ2-5 fits better; the J call may be wrong. The CDR3 loop reads CASSLGSGTGRSWTQYF. The CDR3 nucleotides are TGTGCCAGCAGCTTGGGATCCGGGACAGGGAGAAGTTGGACCCAGTACTTC.